This is a list of T cell receptor beta chains from one sample in a study of blood T cell repertoires in COVID-19. Some clones are missing from TCRdb's copy, which holds only in-frame ones; the method was immunoSEQ multiplex PCR. In the table there are 430,000 or so clones, 70% to 90% of which are singletons. What was sequenced was peripheral blood. The receptors shown here come from a man younger than 30 with COVID-19, enrolled during active disease. Both conserved end residues are part of each CDR3. D genes are given only for firm matches. The size entry is marked missing in some rows and otherwise reads once, few, many or a size class.

D	V	J	size	CDR3	DNA
.	TRBV28	TRBJ2-7	.	CASSVSGIAYEQYF	TGTGCCAGCAGTGTCTCAGGGATAGCCTACGAGCAGTACTTC
.	TRBV6-2/TRBV6-3	TRBJ2-6	.	CASSTAYRVGANVLTF	TGTGCCAGCAGTACCGCTTACAGGGTCGGGGCCAACGTCCTGACTTTC
.	TRBV6-5	TRBJ1-5	.	CASSPVAIQPQHF	TGTGCCAGCAGCCCGGTTGCAATTCAGCCCCAGCATTTT
TRBD1	TRBV19	TRBJ1-1	.	CASSMFKGTGSHTEAFF	TGTGCCAGTAGTATGTTTAAGGGGACAGGGTCCCACACTGAAGCTTTCTTT
.	TRBV18	TRBJ1-1	.	CASGEGLNTEAFF	TGTGCCAGCGGAGAGGGTTTGAACACTGAAGCTTTCTTT
.	TRBV10-3	TRBJ1-5	.	CAISATVNQPQHF	TGTGCCATCAGCGCGACAGTGAATCAGCCCCAGCATTTT
TRBD2	TRBV6-5	TRBJ2-3	.	CASRTSGGADTQYF	TGTGCCAGCAGGACTAGCGGGGGGGCCGATACGCAGTATTTT
TRBD1	TRBV4-1	TRBJ1-1	.	CASSRGQGDTEAFF	TGCGCCAGCAGCCGAGGACAGGGTGACACTGAAGCTTTCTTT
.	TRBV3-1/TRBV3-2	TRBJ2-6	.	CASSGGDNTFSGANVLTF	TGTGCCAGCAGCGGGGGGGACAACACTTTCTCTGGGGCCAACGTCCTGACTTTC
.	TRBV27	TRBJ2-2	.	CASFKQGTHTGELFF	TGTGCCAGCTTTAAGCAGGGAACCCATACCGGGGAGCTGTTTTTT
TRBD1	TRBV29-1	TRBJ2-3	.	CSVDLRQGSSTDTQYF	TGCAGCGTTGACCTTCGACAGGGTTCTAGCACAGATACGCAGTATTTT
.	TRBV3-1/TRBV3-2	TRBJ1-2	.	CASSQTDPLTTYGYTF	TGTGCCAGCAGCCAGACAGACCCACTAACCACTTATGGCTACACCTTC
.	TRBV5-8	TRBJ1-4	.	CASSLFGATNEKLFF	TGTGCCAGCAGCTTATTCGGGGCAACTAATGAAAAACTGTTTTTT
.	TRBV27	TRBJ1-6	.	CASSLSGGFNSPLHF	TGTGCCAGCAGTTTATCCGGGGGGTTTAATTCACCCCTCCACTTT
TRBD1	TRBV5-1	TRBJ1-1	.	CASSSPGQGRTEAFF	TGCGCCAGCAGCTCCCCAGGACAGGGGAGGACTGAAGCTTTCTTT
TRBD2	TRBV7-9	TRBJ2-1	few	CASSLKATSGNEQFF	TGTGCCAGCAGCTTAAAGGCGACTAGCGGCAATGAGCAGTTCTTC
.	TRBV27	TRBJ1-5	.	CASSFRDNQPQHF	TGTGCCAGCAGTTTCCGAGACAATCAGCCCCAGCATTTT
.	TRBV27	TRBJ2-2	.	CASSRQANTGELFF	TGTGCCAGCAGTCGACAGGCGAACACCGGGGAGCTGTTTTTT
.	TRBV27	TRBJ1-1	.	CASSVAFGGSNTEAFF	TGTGCCAGCAGCGTCGCTTTCGGGGGTTCGAACACTGAAGCTTTCTTT
TRBD1	TRBV12-3/TRBV12-4	TRBJ2-6	.	CASTRTGLKVLTF	TGTGCCAGCACCCGGACAGGTTTAAAAGTCCTGACTTTC
.	TRBV9	TRBJ2-5	.	CASSVATGIETQYF	TGTGCCAGCAGCGTAGCTACCGGGATAGAGACCCAGTACTTC
.	TRBV6-5	TRBJ2-5	.	CASSYSYSQETQYF	TGTGCCAGCAGTTACTCGTACAGCCAAGAGACCCAGTACTTC
.	TRBV7-8	TRBJ2-3	.	CASSLEQISTDTQYF	TGTGCCAGCAGCTTAGAACAGATTAGCACAGATACGCAGTATTTT
.	TRBV21-1	TRBJ1-1	.	CASSKAALTNTEAFF	TGTGCCAGCAGCAAAGCGGCACTAACGAACACTGAAGCTTTCTTT
.	TRBV11-3	TRBJ2-3	.	CASSPNPKNTQYF	TGTGCCAGCAGTCCTAACCCGAAAAATACGCAGTATTTT
.	TRBV10-1	TRBJ1-1	.	CASSESRGGGNTEAFF	TGCGCCAGCAGTGAATCCCGGGGGGGTGGTAACACTGAAGCTTTCTTT
.	TRBV19	TRBJ1-2	.	CASSFLTVGYTF	TGTGCCAGTAGTTTCCTCACAGTCGGCTACACCTTC
TRBD1	TRBV7-2	TRBJ2-7	.	CASILTGGAYEQYF	TGTGCCAGCATTCTCACAGGGGGCGCCTACGAGCAGTACTTC
TRBD2	TRBV6-6	TRBJ2-3	.	CASRKTSGGHTDTQYF	TGTGCCAGCAGAAAAACTAGCGGGGGACACACAGATACGCAGTATTTT
TRBD1	TRBV25-1	TRBJ2-5	.	CASSRGTVQETQYF	TGTGCCAGCAGCCGAGGGACAGTTCAAGAGACCCAGTACTTC
TRBD2	TRBV25-1	TRBJ2-7	.	CASSELAGLNYEQYF	TGTGCCAGCAGTGAGCTAGCGGGGCTTAACTACGAGCAGTACTTC
TRBD1	TRBV3-1/TRBV3-2	TRBJ1-5	.	CASVWGTDNQPQHF	TGTGCCAGCGTATGGGGGACAGATAATCAGCCCCAGCATTTT
TRBD2	TRBV16	TRBJ2-7	.	CASSPKSGGEQYF	TGTGCCAGCAGCCCAAAGAGCGGGGGCGAGCAGTACTTC
.	TRBV5-1	TRBJ1-1	.	CASWEYRNTEAFF	TGCGCCAGCTGGGAGTACAGAAACACTGAAGCTTTCTTT
.	TRBV6-5	TRBJ2-2	.	CASSRAGPTGELFF	TGTGCCAGCAGTAGAGCGGGTCCCACCGGGGAGCTGTTTTTT
.	TRBV12-3/TRBV12-4	TRBJ2-1	.	CASSDQGREQFF	TGTGCCAGCAGTGACCAGGGGCGTGAGCAGTTCTTC
.	TRBV5-1	TRBJ2-7	.	CASSPRAGYEQYF	TGCGCCAGCAGCCCTCGTGCGGGTTACGAGCAGTACTTC
.	TRBV11-2	TRBJ1-5	.	CASSTTSTGSRHF	TGTGCCAGCAGCACCACCAGCACAGGGTCGAGGCATTTT
.	TRBV7-9	TRBJ1-3	.	CASSFQGSGNTIYF	TGTGCCAGCAGCTTTCAGGGCTCCGGAAACACCATATATTTT
.	TRBV30	TRBJ2-3	.	CAWRVGQPAVTQYF	TGTGCCTGGAGGGTTGGCCAGCCAGCGGTTACGCAGTATTTT
.	TRBV12-3/TRBV12-4	TRBJ1-5	once	CASSTGSYQPQHF	TGTGCCAGCAGTACAGGGAGTTACCAGCCCCAGCATTTT
TRBD1	TRBV3-1/TRBV3-2	TRBJ2-7	.	CASSQARQGSPYEQYF	TGTGCCAGCAGCCAAGCTCGACAGGGAAGCCCCTACGAGCAGTACTTC
.	TRBV6-5	TRBJ2-1	.	CASSSPPVSNEQFF	TGTGCCAGCAGTTCCCCCCCCGTATCCAATGAGCAGTTCTTC